This T cell receptor (beta chain) was identified during a study of blood T cell repertoires in COVID-19 (dated by TCRdb to the early 2020s). Describing the broader study: Samples from collaborators originated in the United States, Italy and Spain and spanned both the acute and convalescent phases of COVID-19. A de-identified subject ID, COVID-19 status, age in years and sex were almost always included in the sample metadata. Samples were obtained from the ongoing ImmuneRACE study (first 160 participants) and from about 1,300 subjects provided by 6 global collaborators. Deeply sampled blood TCRbeta repertoires from subjects exposed to, actively infected with, or recovered from COVID-19 were included in the dataset. A freely available public database, intended as a resource for researchers studying the immune response to SARS-CoV-2, is where the repertoires were released. The prospective study material was composed of cDNA or gDNA derived from T cells, B-cell-depleted T cells, or PBMCs. Where HLA class I and class II types were available, the types were taken from metadata supplied by the sample provider, not from assay-based typing.

As to this clone: Its antigen is currently not known. It has no much larger one-base neighbor in the sample; base qualities were not kept.

Each collaborating institution followed its own protocols to collect whole blood in K2EDTA tubes. For TCRbeta analysis, collaborators shipped samples as frozen whole blood, isolated PBMCs, or DNA extracted from either of those sample types. The CDR3 sequence holds 15 residues, the cysteine and phenylalanine included. The read is trimmed to its CDR3 DNA, 45 bases read in frame from base 1. Reading the germline V gene gives CDR1 SGDLS and CDR2 YYNGEE. V trim: 3 bases; J trim: 8 bases; unmatched bases: 7. TCRbeta CDR3 regions were amplified from genomic DNA by means of the immunoSEQ Assay, a bias-controlled multiplex PCR. As for the original processing: Within the assay, amplification of reference gene primers was used to estimate how many nucleated cells each sample contained. To quantify the absolute abundance of each unique TCRbeta CDR3 rearrangement, sequence reads were collapsed and filtered. For each sample, productive Simpson clonality was calculated as the square root of Simpson's diversity index across productive rearrangements. TCRdb took over this immuneACCESS table, retaining in-frame rearrangements with V and J assigned. Such tables are incomplete; in checked studies, under half of the missing clones stem from an unresolved V gene, and the remainder is unexplained. The D gene and trimming were derived from the DNA, and the V and J assignments and clone size from that table. The sample records about 54,000 clones, roughly 80% of which are singletons. Around 2.5% of the sample is taken by the ten largest.

General conclusions and limits of the study: How much clinical and demographic metadata was included differed by source and by participant, and the metadata was provided uncurated.

The rearrangement joined TRBV9 to TRBJ2-1; 11 nucleotides in the junction match TRBD2. This TCR was sampled from a man aged 45-65 years with acute or convalescent COVID-19. The material sequenced was peripheral blood. The DNA sequence follows: TGTGCCAGCAGCGGCCTAGCGGGGGGTGAGGATGAGCAGTTCTTC. Translation gives CASSGLAGGEDEQFF.